A single sample gave rise to the 27 T cell receptor beta chains below, sequenced in a study of cytomegalovirus exposure and HLA in healthy donors. PCR involved 60 Vbeta and 13 Jbeta primers. Profiling relied on immunoSEQ multiplex PCR, and the TCRdb table lists in-frame clones only, not all of them. Among 100,000 to 120,000 clones listed, roughly 79% were seen once. Specimen: PBMCs. Source of these receptors: a man in his forties in good health and CMV-seronegative.

The chain uses TRBV5-1 and TRBJ1-1; D gene unclear. The CDR3 has 13 residues. Trimming cost V 0 bases and J 5 bases, with 8 bases left between them. Germline V gives CDR1 SGHRS, CDR2 YFSETQ. In DNA form, the CDR3 reads TGCGCCAGCAGCTTGGACACGGGAACTGAAGCTTTCTTT. Translated: CASSLDTGTEAFF.

This clone was seen a few times. The chain employs TRBV2 and TRBJ2-2; maybe TRBD1 (6 bases). With 6 bases removed from V and 4 bases from J, the gap between germline ends came to 15 bases. This CDR3 is 15 amino acids long. Germline-derived CDR1 and CDR2 are SNHLY and FYNNEI. CDR3 nucleotide sequence: TGTGCCAGCAGGGGAACAGGGTTTGGCACCGGGGAGCTGTTTTTT. As protein: CASRGTGFGTGELFF.

V and J are TRBV10-2 and TRBJ1-3; D not certain. The CDR3 sequence is 14 residues long. Germline V gene sequence: CDR1 WSHSY, CDR2 SAAADI. The V end was cut by 3 bases, the J end by 9 bases, with 15 bases between. This chain's CDR3 is CASSESGYRSTIYF. In DNA form, the CDR3 reads TGCGCCAGCAGTGAAAGCGGGTATCGAAGCACCATATATTTT.

There are a few counts of this clone. V gene TRBV7-9 combines with J gene TRBJ2-5, with TRBD1 matching 8 bases. V dropped 5 bases and J dropped 3; count of bases not matched to a gene: 8. The CDR3 is 15 amino acids. Germline V CDR1 and CDR2: SEHNR, FQNEAQ (reference sequence). For the CDR3, the DNA is TGTGCCAGCAGCAATTCCCCGACAGGGGAAGAGACCCAGTACTTC. Protein: CASSNSPTGEETQYF.

This chain uses TRBV27 with TRBJ2-3; possible D gene TRBD1, 7 bases. Trimming took 8 bases from V and 2 from J, leaving 14 bases between them. Germline V gives CDR1 MNHEY, CDR2 SMNVEV (reference sequence). There are 14 residues in the CDR3. In DNA, the CDR3 is TGTGCCAGCGCCCCAGGGGGGACCACAGATACGCAGTATTTT. The encoded protein is CASAPGGTTDTQYF.

The chain has TRBV27 and TRBJ2-7; D perhaps matches TRBD1 (5 bases). V lost 2 bases and J 4 bases, leaving 9 bases between the germline ends. Per germline, CDR1 MNHEY and CDR2 SMNVEV (reference sequence). The CDR3 totals 13 residues. The CDR3 coding sequence is TGTGCCAGCAGTTTACCTGGGGCATACGAGCAGTACTTC. It is translated as CASSLPGAYEQYF.

The chain links TRBV6-5 to TRBJ2-7, with D uncertain. The CDR3 has 14 residues. Germline CDR1 MNHEY, CDR2 SVGAGI. V was trimmed by 2 bases and J by 6 bases, leaving 14 bases between them. CDR3 region: CASSYIGSSAEQYF. As DNA, the CDR3 is TGTGCCAGCAGTTACATTGGTAGCTCGGCCGAGCAGTACTTC.

The chain employs TRBV18 and TRBJ2-5, with TRBD1 matching over 7 bases. CDR1 KGHSH and CDR2 LQKENI come from the germline V gene. J lost 3 bases, V lost 0 bases, and 1 base had no gene match. The CDR3 sequence is 14 residues long. The CDR3 DNA sequence: TGTGCCAGCTCACCACCGGGACAGAAAGAGACCCAGTACTTC. It encodes CASSPPGQKETQYF.

V is TRBV5-6 and J is TRBJ2-1; 7 nucleotides agree with TRBD1. This CDR3 is 13 amino acids long. V lost 4 bases, J lost 5 bases, and 3 bases stayed unmatched. From germline, CDR1 is SGHDT and CDR2 YYEEEE. In DNA form, the CDR3 reads TGTGCCAGCAGCACGGGACAGAACAATGAGCAGTTCTTC. It translates to CASSTGQNNEQFF. Full variable domain (missing parts from reference TRBV5-6 and TRBJ2-1): DAGVTQSPTHLIKTRGQQVTLRCSPKSGHDTVSWYQQALGQGPQFIFQYYEEEERQRGNFPDRFSGHQFPNYSSELNVNALLLGDSALYLCASSTGQNNEQFFGPGTRLTVL.

Here the CDR3 DNA reads TGCGCCAGCAGCCAACTCGGGGTTTTAGAGACCCAGTACTTC. It translates to CASSQLGVLETQYF. The genes are TRBV4-1 and TRBJ2-5, with TRBD2 as a possible D gene (5 bases). The CDR3 sequence is 14 residues long. CDR1 MGHRA and CDR2 YSYEKL come from the germline V gene. Trimming cost V 2 bases and J 4 bases, with 11 bases left between them.

V gene TRBV29-1 combines with J gene TRBJ2-5; TRBD2 aligns across 8 bases. V gave up 4 bases and J gave up 4 bases; unmatched junction bases: 5. This CDR3 is built from 13 residues. CDR1 is SQVTM, CDR2 ANQGSEA, per germline. The CDR3 is CSVASGSTETQYF. DNA for the CDR3: TGCAGCGTTGCCAGCGGGAGTACAGAGACCCAGTACTTC.

The chain employs TRBV5-4 and TRBJ2-1; TRBD1 aligns across 8 bases. Per the germline V gene, CDR1 is SGHNT and CDR2 is YYREEE (reference sequence). This CDR3 has 16 amino acids. The trim removed 4 bases at V and 4 bases at J, leaving 10 bases unmatched. The CDR3 bases are TGTGCCAGCAGCCAACCGGGACAGGAGTTGTACAATGAGCAGTTCTTC. Translation: CASSQPGQELYNEQFF.

This clone was observed a few times. The same CDR3 also results from other DNA sequences found in this sample. This chain connects TRBV5-1 to TRBJ2-7; a weak D match, TRBD1 (5 bases). The germline V gene encodes CDR1 SGHRS and CDR2 YFSETQ. The CDR3 runs 12 residues. Trimming took 1 base from V and 4 from J, leaving 6 bases between them. The CDR3 sequence: CASSLRGYEQYF. DNA of the CDR3: TGCGCCAGCAGCTTGAGGGGATACGAGCAGTACTTC.

The rearrangement joins TRBV18 to TRBJ2-5, with D uncertain. Germline CDR1 is KGHSH and CDR2 is LQKENI. V was shortened by 6 bases and J by 0 bases, with 5 bases between the two germline ends. The CDR3 is made up of 12 amino acids. CDR3 in amino acids: CASSPYQETQYF. In DNA, the CDR3 is TGTGCCAGCTCCCCGTACCAAGAGACCCAGTACTTC.

The CDR3 nucleotides read TGTGCCAGCTCACCTTACTATTGGACAGAAAACACTGAAGCTTTCTTT. Amino acid sequence: CASSPYYWTENTEAFF. The chain is built from TRBV18 and TRBJ1-1; D is perhaps TRBD1 (6 bases). In germline, CDR1 is KGHSH, CDR2 LQKENI. The germline V and J ends were trimmed by 3 bases and 2 bases, with 16 bases remaining between them. This CDR3 region has 16 residues.

J is TRBJ2-7 and V is TRBV7-2; no clear D. In germline, CDR1 is SGHTA, CDR2 FQGNSA. The germline V and J ends were trimmed by 5 bases and 1 base, with 9 bases remaining between them. There are 13 residues in the CDR3. CDR3 residues: CASSPHMSYEQYF. The CDR3 nucleotides read TGTGCCAGCAGCCCCCACATGTCCTACGAGCAGTACTTC.

The J gene is TRBJ2-1, the V gene TRBV5-4; TRBD2 aligns across 13 bases. V gave up 2 bases and J gave up 5 bases; unmatched junction bases: 10. The CDR3 sequence is 18 residues long. The germline gives CDR1 SGHNT, CDR2 YYREEE (reference sequence). The CDR3 DNA reads as TGTGCCAGCAGCTTCCGGACTAGCGGGGGATGGGGGGACAATGAGCAGTTCTTC. It translates to CASSFRTSGGWGDNEQFF.

The CDR3 region has the DNA TGTGCCAGTAAACAGGGGGCAGGAGATACGCAGTATTTT. Its protein product is CASKQGAGDTQYF. The rearrangement links TRBV28 to TRBJ2-3; TRBD1 aligns across 9 bases. Germline V gene lookup returns CDR1 MDHEN and CDR2 SYDVKM. This CDR3 contains 13 residues. V lost 9 bases and J lost 5; bases outside the gene matches: 6.

The chain is built from TRBV4-2 and TRBJ1-4; 7 bases map to TRBD1. The trim removed 0 bases at V and 5 bases at J, leaving 9 bases unmatched. Germline V lookup: CDR1 LGHNA, CDR2 YNFKEQ. The CDR3 runs to 17 residues. The CDR3 spells CASSQDPPTGTNEKLFF. In DNA form, the CDR3 reads TGTGCCAGCAGCCAAGATCCCCCGACAGGGACGAATGAAAAACTGTTTTTT.

The gene calls are TRBV7-3 and TRBJ2-5, with 11 bases aligning to TRBD1. In germline, CDR1 is SGHTA, CDR2 FQGTGA. The CDR3 is 15 amino acids. The J segment lost 1 base and the V segment lost 5 bases, leaving 3 bases of the junction unmatched. CDR3 region: CASSGGQGAQETQYF. CDR3 DNA sequence: TGTGCCAGCAGCGGAGGACAGGGGGCCCAAGAGACCCAGTACTTC.

The gene calls are TRBV29-1 and TRBJ2-5; no clear D. The CDR3 sequence is 16 residues long. Germline loops: CDR1 SQVTM, CDR2 ANQGSEA. The V end lost 5 bases, the J end lost 5 bases, and 24 bases lay between the germline ends. In DNA, the CDR3 is TGCAGCGTTACGAATGCGCTCATAGGAGTCGGGGAGACCCAGTACTTC. Encoded protein: CSVTNALIGVGETQYF.

Comments on this clone: Other DNA sequences in this specimen translate into the identical CDR3. The rearrangement joins TRBV18 to TRBJ1-4; 9 bases are a match to TRBD1. This CDR3 has 14 residues. Germline V gene data show CDR1 as KGHSH and CDR2 as LQKENI. Germline trimming cut 3 bases from V and 8 bases from J; bases unmatched to any gene: 4. The CDR3, as DNA: TGTGCCAGCTCACCTGGACAGGGGAACGAAAAACTGTTTTTT. Protein: CASSPGQGNEKLFF.

The rearrangement uses TRBV6-5 and TRBJ2-7; D not certain. Trimming removed 3 bases from V and 2 bases from J, with 11 bases in between. The CDR3 is 14 residues long. Germline assignment: CDR1 MNHEY and CDR2 SVGAGI. CDR3 in DNA: TGTGCCAGCAGTTATAGTCTACCGGCCTACGAGCAGTACTTC. Amino acids: CASSYSLPAYEQYF.

V and J are TRBV7-2 and TRBJ2-3, with TRBD2 as a possible D gene (7 bases). Germline values: CDR1 SGHTA, CDR2 FQGNSA. V lost 5 bases to trimming and J lost 1 base, with 13 bases between them. The CDR3 length is 15 residues. The CDR3 DNA reads TGTGCCAGCAGCCTCGGGGGGCCCCGCACAGATACGCAGTATTTT. This codes for CASSLGGPRTDTQYF.

This clone was seen only a few times. This sequence joins TRBV5-1 and TRBJ1-3; D might be TRBD1 (6 bases). The V gene's germline CDR1 is SGHRS and CDR2 YFSETQ. The CDR3 runs 16 residues. Trimming cost V 0 bases and J 0 bases, with 10 bases left between them. The CDR3 coding sequence is TGCGCCAGCAGCTTGGGGGACACCTACTCTGGAAACACCATATATTTT. This codes for CASSLGDTYSGNTIYF.

This clone was seen only a few times. The chain joins TRBV7-9 to TRBJ1-5; TRBD1 matches 9 bases. CDR1 is SEHNR and CDR2 is FQNEAQ in the germline V gene (reference sequence). The CDR3 has 15 amino acids. V gave up 3 bases and J gave up 8 bases; unmatched junction bases: 8. This chain's CDR3 is CASSFSTGGREPQHF. In nucleotides, the CDR3 is TGTGCCAGCAGCTTTTCAACAGGGGGCCGTGAGCCCCAGCATTTT.

This sequence joins TRBV30 and TRBJ2-3; 9 bases are a match to TRBD1. The CDR3 covers 15 residues. The germline gives CDR1 GTSNPN, CDR2 SVGIG (reference sequence). V dropped 0 bases and J dropped 2; count of bases not matched to a gene: 3. The CDR3 loop is CAWSVWDRVTDTQYF. The CDR3, as DNA: TGTGCCTGGAGTGTCTGGGACAGGGTCACAGATACGCAGTATTTT.